The 16 T cell receptor beta chains presented below share a single source sample, sequenced in a study of cytomegalovirus exposure and HLA in healthy donors (TCRdb year 2017). Library prep was done by the immunoSEQ multiplex PCR assay. A mixture of 60 forward primers for TCR Vbeta segments and 13 reverse primers for TCR Jbeta segments was used in the multiplex PCR. Not all clones reach the TCRdb copy of this immuneACCESS table, which keeps in-frame sequences only. Checked studies attribute under half of the gap to unresolved V genes and leave the rest unexplained. The sample yields 150,000 to 200,000 clones; roughly 82% were counted once. The top ten clonotypes cover 1.5% to 2% of the sample. The material sequenced was PBMCs. These receptors came from a woman between 25 and 40 years old in good health and CMV-seronegative.

This chain joins TRBV5-4 and TRBJ1-1, with 11 bases fitting TRBD1. The germline gives CDR1 SGHNT, CDR2 YYREEE (reference sequence). Germline trimming cut 5 bases from V and 6 bases from J; bases unmatched to any gene: 12. There are 16 residues in the CDR3. CDR3 coding DNA: TGTGCCAGCAGACGGGGACAGGGGGATAGTAGGGCTGAAGCTTTCTTT. This codes for CASRRGQGDSRAEAFF.

The chain employs TRBV30 and TRBJ2-7, with 7 bases matching TRBD2. Germline loops: CDR1 GTSNPN, CDR2 SVGIG (reference sequence). The CDR3 has 13 amino acids. The trim removed 2 bases at V and 6 bases at J, leaving 7 bases unmatched. The CDR3 region has the DNA TGTGCCTGGAGTCTAGAGCGGGATGTCGAGCAGTACTTC. Its protein is CAWSLERDVEQYF.

This chain links TRBV7-3 with TRBJ2-6; TRBD2 is a possible D gene (5 bases). The germline V and J ends were trimmed by 2 bases and 2 bases, with 7 bases remaining between them. Per the germline V gene, CDR1 is SGHTA and CDR2 is FQGTGA. The CDR3 runs to 15 residues. Here the CDR3 DNA reads TGTGCCAGCAGCTTATCCGGGACTGGGGCCAACGTCCTGACTTTC. Translating gives CASSLSGTGANVLTF.

The chain links TRBV18 to TRBJ2-2; 9 nucleotides align to TRBD2. Germline CDR1 and CDR2: KGHSH and LQKENI. There are 16 residues in the CDR3. Trimming took 0 bases from V and 7 from J; bases not matched to a gene: 6. The CDR3 DNA follows: TGTGCCAGCTCACCACCAGGCGGGAGGGCCAGCGGGGAGCTGTTTTTT. As protein: CASSPPGGRASGELFF.

The rearrangement joins TRBV9 to TRBJ2-1; 7 nucleotides match TRBD2. Germline-derived CDR1 and CDR2 are SGDLS and YYNGEE. This CDR3 comprises 15 residues. With 4 bases clipped from V and 5 bases from J, the junction kept 9 bases outside the gene matches. DNA of the CDR3: TGTGCCAGCAGCATAGGACTAGATACAAACAATGAGCAGTTCTTC. Translated, it gives CASSIGLDTNNEQFF.

The genes are TRBV10-2 and TRBJ1-2; D is possibly TRBD1 (6 bases). With 2 bases removed from V and 7 bases from J, the gap between germline ends came to 20 bases. Germline assignment: CDR1 WSHSY and CDR2 SAAADI. CDR3 length: 16 amino acids. This chain's CDR3 is CASSEVRGRGLAGYTF. The CDR3 coding sequence is TGCGCCAGCAGTGAGGTACGGGGCAGGGGCTTGGCTGGCTACACCTTC.

This sequence joins TRBV9 and TRBJ2-1, with 9 nucleotides matching TRBD2. Germline-derived CDR1 and CDR2 are SGDLS and YYNGEE. CDR3 length equals 16 residues. V lost 4 bases, J lost 4 bases, and 9 bases stayed unmatched. Written as DNA, the CDR3 is TGTGCCAGCAGCATCCAACTAGCGGGTATATACAATGAGCAGTTCTTC. It yields the protein CASSIQLAGIYNEQFF.

The J gene is TRBJ1-1, the V gene TRBV5-6; D gene unclear. The V and J ends lost 2 bases and 2 bases respectively, with 10 bases between them. This CDR3 has 14 residues. Germline CDR1 reads SGHDT; CDR2 reads YYEEEE. The CDR3 DNA follows: TGTGCCAGCAGCTTACCACACCAAAACACTGAAGCTTTCTTT. This codes for CASSLPHQNTEAFF.

A remark on this clone: One end of the junction does not line up with germline, which may come from a read error. The chain employs TRBV4-3 and TRBJ1-2, with TRBD1 matching over 9 bases. The germline CDR1 and CDR2 sequences are LGHNA and YSLEER. The CDR3 extends over 14 amino acids. The CDR3 bases are TGCGCCAGCAGCCAAGATGGGAAGGGCCGGGACAGGGCGTTC. Amino acids: CASSQDGKGRDRAF.

The chain employs TRBV2 and TRBJ1-5, with D uncertain. There are 13 residues in the CDR3. Looked up from germline, CDR1 is SNHLY and CDR2 is FYNNEI. The V end was cut by 4 bases, the J end by 4 bases, with 8 bases between. CDR3 coding DNA: TGTGCCAGCAGTGTTTCCCTAAATCAGCCCCAGCATTTT. Its translation: CASSVSLNQPQHF.

Regarding this clone: The junction differs from germline at one of its ends, possibly a read error. The chain joins TRBV9 to TRBJ1-2; TRBD1 matches 9 bases. The CDR3 loop spans 14 amino acids. CDR1 and CDR2 (germline): SGDLS, YYNGEE. Written as DNA, the CDR3 is TGTGCCAGCAGCTTTATGGGACAGGGTGACGGCTACCCCTTC. This codes for CASSFMGQGDGYPF.

As for this clone: One end of the junction does not line up with germline, which may come from a read error. The rearrangement uses TRBV7-9 and TRBJ2-1; tentative D call: TRBD1 (6 bases). CDR1 is SEHNR, CDR2 FQNEAQ, per germline (reference sequence). This CDR3 is 16 amino acids long. CDR3 bases: TGTTCCAGCAGCGCCGTAGGGGACACCCACTACAATGAGCAGTTCTTC. Its translation is CSSSAVGDTHYNEQFF.

This chain joins TRBV7-3 and TRBJ2-5; the match to TRBD2 covers 7 bases. CDR1 is SGHTA and CDR2 is FQGTGA in the germline V gene. CDR3 length equals 13 residues. V shed 1 base, J shed 5 bases, and the junction held 1 base outside the gene matches. The CDR3 sequence: CASSLRGGETQYF. CDR3 DNA: TGTGCCAGCAGCTTAAGGGGGGGGGAGACCCAGTACTTC.

The rearrangement joins TRBV10-2 to TRBJ2-1; D unresolved. The CDR3 runs 12 residues. Trimming shortened V by 0 bases and J by 8 bases, and 5 bases separated the two germline ends. CDR1 is WSHSY, CDR2 SAAADI, per germline. CDR3 sequence reads: CASSESPDEQFF. The CDR3, as DNA: TGCGCCAGCAGTGAGTCCCCGGATGAGCAGTTCTTC.

The chain is built from TRBV5-1 and TRBJ2-2, with 11 bases identical to TRBD2. Germline CDR1 reads SGHRS; CDR2 reads YFSETQ. This CDR3 contains 16 residues. Losses at the gene ends were 3 bases for V and 2 bases for J; bases not matched to a gene: 3. The CDR3 here is CASSSGLAVNTGELFF. CDR3 in DNA: TGCGCCAGCAGCTCGGGACTAGCGGTAAACACCGGGGAGCTGTTTTTT. Using reference TRBV5-1 and TRBJ2-2 for the parts outside the CDR3, the full variable domain is KAGVTQTPRYLIKTRGQQVTLSCSPISGHRSVSWYQQTPGQGLQFLFEYFSETQRNKGNFPGRFSGRQFSNSRSEMNVSTLELGDSALYLCASSSGLAVNTGELFFGEGSRLTVL.

This sequence joins TRBV7-6 and TRBJ2-7; TRBD2 agrees at 10 bases. The CDR3 consists of 15 residues. Trimming cost V 1 base and J 3 bases; bases outside gene matches: 3. Germline CDR1 is SGHVS and CDR2 is FNYEAQ. In nucleotides, the CDR3 is TGTGCCAGCAGCTTAGGAGCTAGCGGGAGCTACGAGCAGTACTTC. Encoded protein: CASSLGASGSYEQYF.